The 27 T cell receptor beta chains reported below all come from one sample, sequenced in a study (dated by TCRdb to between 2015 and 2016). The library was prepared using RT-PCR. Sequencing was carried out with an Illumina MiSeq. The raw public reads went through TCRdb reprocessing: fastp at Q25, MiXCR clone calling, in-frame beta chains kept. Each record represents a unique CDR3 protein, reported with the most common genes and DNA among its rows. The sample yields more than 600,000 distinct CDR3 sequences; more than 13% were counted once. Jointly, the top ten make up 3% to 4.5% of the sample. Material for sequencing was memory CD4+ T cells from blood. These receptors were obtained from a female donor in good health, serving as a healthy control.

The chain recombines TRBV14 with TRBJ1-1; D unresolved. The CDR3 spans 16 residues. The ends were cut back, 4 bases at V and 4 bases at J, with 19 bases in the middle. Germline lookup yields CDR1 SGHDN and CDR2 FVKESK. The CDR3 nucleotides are TGTGCCAGCAGCCCTCGCCACGGGGAATGGCGCACTGAAGCTTTCTTT. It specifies CASSPRHGEWRTEAFF.

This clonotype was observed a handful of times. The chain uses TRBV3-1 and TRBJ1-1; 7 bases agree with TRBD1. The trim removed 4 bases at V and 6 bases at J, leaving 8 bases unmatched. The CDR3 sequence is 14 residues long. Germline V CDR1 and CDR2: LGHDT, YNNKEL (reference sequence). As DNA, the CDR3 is TGTGCCAGCAGCCCTCAGACAGGGATCCCTGAAGCTTTCTTT. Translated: CASSPQTGIPEAFF.

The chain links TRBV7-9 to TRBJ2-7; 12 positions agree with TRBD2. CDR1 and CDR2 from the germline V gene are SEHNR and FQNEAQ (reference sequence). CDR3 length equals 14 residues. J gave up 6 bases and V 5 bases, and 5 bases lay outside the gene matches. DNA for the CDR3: TGTGCCAGCAGCCGACTAGCGGGAGACAGCGAGCAGTACTTC. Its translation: CASSRLAGDSEQYF.

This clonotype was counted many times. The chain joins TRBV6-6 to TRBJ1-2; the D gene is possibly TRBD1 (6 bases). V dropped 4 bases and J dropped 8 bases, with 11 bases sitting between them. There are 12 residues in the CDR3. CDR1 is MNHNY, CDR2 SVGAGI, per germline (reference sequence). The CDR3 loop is CASSSPQGGYTF. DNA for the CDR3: TGTGCCAGCAGTTCCCCCCAGGGGGGCTACACCTTC.

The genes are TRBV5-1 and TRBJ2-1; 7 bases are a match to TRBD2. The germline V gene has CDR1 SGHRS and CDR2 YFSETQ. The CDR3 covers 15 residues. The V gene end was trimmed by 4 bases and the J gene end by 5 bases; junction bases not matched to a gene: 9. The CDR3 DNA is TGCGCCAGCAGCGACCCGAGAGCGGGAAACAATGAGCAGTTCTTC. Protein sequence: CASSDPRAGNNEQFF.

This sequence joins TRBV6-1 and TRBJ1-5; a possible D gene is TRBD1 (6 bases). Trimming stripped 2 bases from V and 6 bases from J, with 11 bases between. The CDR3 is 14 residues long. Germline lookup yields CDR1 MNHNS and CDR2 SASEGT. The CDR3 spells CASSERGRGQPQHF. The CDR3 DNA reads TGTGCCAGCAGTGAACGGGGGCGCGGTCAGCCCCAGCATTTT.

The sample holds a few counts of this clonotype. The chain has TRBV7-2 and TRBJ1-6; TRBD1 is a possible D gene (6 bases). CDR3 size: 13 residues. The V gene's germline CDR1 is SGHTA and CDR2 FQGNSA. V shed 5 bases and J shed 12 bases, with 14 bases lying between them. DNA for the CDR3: TGTGCCAGCAGCGGAAACAGGGATCGACCCCTCCACTTT. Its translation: CASSGNRDRPLHF.

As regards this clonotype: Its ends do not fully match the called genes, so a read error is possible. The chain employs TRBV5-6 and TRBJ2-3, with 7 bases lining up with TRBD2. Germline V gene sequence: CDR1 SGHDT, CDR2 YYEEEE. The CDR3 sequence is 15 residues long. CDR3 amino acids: CASSQREGGKDTKYF. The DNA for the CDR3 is TGTGCCAGCAGCCAAAGGGAGGGAGGTAAAGATACGAAGTATTTT.

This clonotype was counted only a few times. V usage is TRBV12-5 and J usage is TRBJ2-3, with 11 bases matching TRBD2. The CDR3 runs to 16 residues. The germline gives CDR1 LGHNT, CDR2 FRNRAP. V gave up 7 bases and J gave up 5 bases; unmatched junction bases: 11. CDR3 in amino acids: CASAISSGGAGDTQYF. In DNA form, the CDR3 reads TGTGCTAGTGCTATTAGTAGCGGGGGGGCCGGAGATACGCAGTATTTT.

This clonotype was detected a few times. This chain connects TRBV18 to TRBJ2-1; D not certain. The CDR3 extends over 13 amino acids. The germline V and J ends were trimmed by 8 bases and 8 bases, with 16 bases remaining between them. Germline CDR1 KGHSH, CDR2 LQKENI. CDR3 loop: CASQRSRSDEQFF. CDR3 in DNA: TGTGCCAGCCAACGGAGCAGGTCGGATGAGCAGTTCTTC.

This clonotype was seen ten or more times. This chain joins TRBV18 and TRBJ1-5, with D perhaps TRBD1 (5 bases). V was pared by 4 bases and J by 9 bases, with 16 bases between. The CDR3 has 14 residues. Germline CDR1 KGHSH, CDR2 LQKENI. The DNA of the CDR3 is TGTGCCAGCTCACGCGGGGGTAGGACGACGCCCCAGCATTTT. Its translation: CASSRGGRTTPQHF.

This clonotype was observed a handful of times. The chain's CDR3 is CSARREYSSTDTQYF. The CDR3 DNA reads as TGCAGTGCTAGGAGGGAGTATTCTAGCACAGATACGCAGTATTTT. The gene calls are TRBV20-1 and TRBJ2-3; TRBD2 might be the D (5 bases). Trimming pared 3 bases from V and 0 bases from J, leaving 13 bases between. This CDR3 is 15 amino acids long. Germline CDR1 is DFQATT and CDR2 is SNEGSKA (reference sequence).

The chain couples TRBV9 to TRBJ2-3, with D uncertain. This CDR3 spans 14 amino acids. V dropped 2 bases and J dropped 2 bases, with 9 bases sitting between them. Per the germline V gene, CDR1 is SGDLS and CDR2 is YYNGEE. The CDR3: CASSVDGFTDTQYF. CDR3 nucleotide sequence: TGTGCCAGCAGCGTTGACGGGTTCACAGATACGCAGTATTTT. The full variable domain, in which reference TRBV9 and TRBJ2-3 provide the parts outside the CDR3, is DSGVTQTPKHLITATGQRVTLRCSPRSGDLSVYWYQQSLDQGLQFLIQYYNGEERAKGNILERFSAQQFPDLHSELNLSSLELGDSALYFCASSVDGFTDTQYFGPGTRLTVL.

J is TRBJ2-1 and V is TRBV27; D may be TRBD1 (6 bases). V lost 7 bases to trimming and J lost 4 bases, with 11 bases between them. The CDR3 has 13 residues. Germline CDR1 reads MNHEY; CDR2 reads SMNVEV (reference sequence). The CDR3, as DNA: TGTGCCAGCATCGACAGGACGTACAATGAGCAGTTCTTC. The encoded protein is CASIDRTYNEQFF.

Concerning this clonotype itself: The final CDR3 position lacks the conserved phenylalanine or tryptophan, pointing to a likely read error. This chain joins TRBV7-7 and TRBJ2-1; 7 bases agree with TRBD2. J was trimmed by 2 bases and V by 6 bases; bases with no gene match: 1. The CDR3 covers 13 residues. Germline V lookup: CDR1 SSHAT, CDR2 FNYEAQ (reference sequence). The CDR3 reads CASSLAAYNEQFL. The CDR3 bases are TGTGCCAGCAGTCTAGCGGCCTACAATGAGCAGTTCTTA.

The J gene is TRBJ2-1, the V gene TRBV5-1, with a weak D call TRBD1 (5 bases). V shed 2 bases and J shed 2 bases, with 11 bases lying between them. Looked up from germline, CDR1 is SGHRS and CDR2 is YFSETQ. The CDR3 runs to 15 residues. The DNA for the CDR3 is TGCGCCAGCAGCTTCGAGTTAGGGGCCTACAATGAGCAGTTCTTC. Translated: CASSFELGAYNEQFF.

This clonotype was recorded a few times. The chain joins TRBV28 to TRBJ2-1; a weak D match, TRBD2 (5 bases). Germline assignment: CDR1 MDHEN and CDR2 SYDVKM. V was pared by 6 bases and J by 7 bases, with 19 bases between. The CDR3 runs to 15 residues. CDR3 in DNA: TGTGCCAGCAGCTTGCTTCCGGGGTCTGGGAATGAGCAGTTCTTC. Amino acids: CASSLLPGSGNEQFF.

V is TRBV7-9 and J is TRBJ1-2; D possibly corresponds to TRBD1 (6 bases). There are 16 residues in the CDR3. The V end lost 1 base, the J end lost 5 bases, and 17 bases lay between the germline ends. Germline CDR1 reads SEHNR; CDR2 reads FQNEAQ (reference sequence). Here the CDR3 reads CASSLGGLGQRYGYTF. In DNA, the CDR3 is TGTGCCAGCAGCTTAGGGGGGTTGGGACAAAGGTATGGCTACACCTTC.

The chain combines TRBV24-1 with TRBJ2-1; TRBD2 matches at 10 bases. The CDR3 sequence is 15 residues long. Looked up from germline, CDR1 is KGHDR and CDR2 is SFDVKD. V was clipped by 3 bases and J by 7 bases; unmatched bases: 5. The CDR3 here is CATSDVLAGANEQFF. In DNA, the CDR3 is TGTGCCACCAGTGATGTCCTAGCGGGAGCGAATGAGCAGTTCTTC.

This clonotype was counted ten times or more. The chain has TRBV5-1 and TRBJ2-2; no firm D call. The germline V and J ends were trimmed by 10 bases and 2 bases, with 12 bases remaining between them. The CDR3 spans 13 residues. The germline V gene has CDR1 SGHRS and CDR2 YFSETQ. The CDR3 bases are TGCGCCTCCAGGCCTACAAACACCGGGGAGCTGTTTTTT. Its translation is CASRPTNTGELFF. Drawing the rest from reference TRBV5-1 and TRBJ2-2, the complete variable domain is KAGVTQTPRYLIKTRGQQVTLSCSPISGHRSVSWYQQTPGQGLQFLFEYFSETQRNKGNFPGRFSGRQFSNSRSEMNVSTLELGDSALYLCASRPTNTGELFFGEGSRLTVL.

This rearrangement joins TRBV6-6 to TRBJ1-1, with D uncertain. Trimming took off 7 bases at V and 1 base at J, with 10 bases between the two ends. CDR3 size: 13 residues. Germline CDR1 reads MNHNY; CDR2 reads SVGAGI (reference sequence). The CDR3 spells CASTKEPNTEAFF. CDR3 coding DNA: TGTGCCAGCACAAAGGAGCCGAACACTGAAGCTTTCTTT.

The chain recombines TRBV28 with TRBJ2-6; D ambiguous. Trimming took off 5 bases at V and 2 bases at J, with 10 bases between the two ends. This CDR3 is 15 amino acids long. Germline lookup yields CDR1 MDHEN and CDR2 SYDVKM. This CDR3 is CASSLVATGANVLTF. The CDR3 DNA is TGTGCCAGCAGTCTAGTGGCTACTGGGGCCAACGTCCTGACTTTC.

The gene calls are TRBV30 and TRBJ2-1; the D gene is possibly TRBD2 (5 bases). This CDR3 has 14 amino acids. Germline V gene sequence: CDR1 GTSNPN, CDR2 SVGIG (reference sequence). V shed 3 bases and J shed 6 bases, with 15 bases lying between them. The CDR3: CAWRVFGLANEQFF. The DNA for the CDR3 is TGTGCCTGGAGAGTCTTCGGGCTAGCCAATGAGCAGTTCTTC.

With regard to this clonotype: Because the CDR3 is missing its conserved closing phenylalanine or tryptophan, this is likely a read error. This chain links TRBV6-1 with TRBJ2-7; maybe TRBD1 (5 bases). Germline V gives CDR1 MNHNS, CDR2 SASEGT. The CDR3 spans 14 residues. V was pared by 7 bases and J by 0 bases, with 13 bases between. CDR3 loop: CASKDTPSSYEQYL. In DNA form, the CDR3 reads TGTGCCAGCAAGGACACCCCGAGCTCCTACGAGCAGTACTTA.

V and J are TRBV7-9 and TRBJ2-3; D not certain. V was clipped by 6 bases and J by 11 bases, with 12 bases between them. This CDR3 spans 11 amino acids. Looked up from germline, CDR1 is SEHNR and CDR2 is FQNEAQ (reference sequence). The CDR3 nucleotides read TGTGCCAGCAGTAGGGAAGATGAGCAGTATTTT. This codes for CASSREDEQYF.

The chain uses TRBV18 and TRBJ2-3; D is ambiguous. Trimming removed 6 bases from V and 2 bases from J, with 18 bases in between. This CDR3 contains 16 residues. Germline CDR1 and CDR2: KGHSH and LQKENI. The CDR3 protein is CASSQFTNSNTDTQYF. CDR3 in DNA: TGTGCCAGCTCCCAGTTCACAAACTCGAACACAGATACGCAGTATTTT.

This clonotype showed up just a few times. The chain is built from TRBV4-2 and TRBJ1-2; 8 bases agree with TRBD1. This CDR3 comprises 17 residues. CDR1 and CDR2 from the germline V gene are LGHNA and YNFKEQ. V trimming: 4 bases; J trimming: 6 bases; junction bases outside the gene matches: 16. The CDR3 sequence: CASSPTHATGADDGYTF. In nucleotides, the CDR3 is TGTGCCAGCAGCCCGACCCACGCGACAGGGGCCGACGATGGCTACACCTTC.